This is a list of T cell receptor beta chains from one sample in a study of T cell changes during pregnancy in multiple sclerosis. Measured with immunoSEQ multiplex PCR; TCRdb has only the in-frame clones, and not every one. The table includes 55,000 to 85,000 clones, 90% detected once. Sequenced material: peripheral blood, taken in the third trimester of pregnancy. These receptors all come from a female donor with multiple sclerosis, enrolled in a pregnancy study. Both conserved end residues are part of each CDR3. Fields, in order: D gene, clone size, V gene, J gene, CDR3 protein, CDR3 DNA. The D gene is left open where the match is weak. A clone size is listed for some rows: how often the clone was seen (once, few, many), or a class if it is expanded.

d_call: .
clone_size: .
v_call: TRBV10-3
j_call: TRBJ1-4
cdr3_aa: CAISEAATNEKLFF
cdr3_nt: TGTGCCATCAGTGAAGCAGCGACTAATGAAAAACTGTTTTTT

d_call: TRBD2
clone_size: .
v_call: TRBV5-1
j_call: TRBJ2-5
cdr3_aa: CASSLVRLAENQETQYF
cdr3_nt: TGCGCCAGCAGCTTGGTCAGACTAGCCGAGAACCAAGAGACCCAGTACTTC

d_call: TRBD2
clone_size: .
v_call: TRBV4-1
j_call: TRBJ2-1
cdr3_aa: CASSRGGVAGVYNEQFF
cdr3_nt: TGCGCCAGCAGCCGGGGGGGGGTAGCGGGAGTTTACAATGAGCAGTTCTTC

d_call: .
clone_size: .
v_call: TRBV19
j_call: TRBJ1-2
cdr3_aa: CASYNDRHFDYGYTF
cdr3_nt: TGTGCCAGTTACAACGACAGGCACTTTGACTATGGCTACACCTTC

d_call: .
clone_size: once
v_call: TRBV29-1
j_call: TRBJ2-7
cdr3_aa: CSAGTTYEQYF
cdr3_nt: TGCAGCGCCGGGACAACCTACGAGCAGTACTTC

d_call: TRBD1
clone_size: .
v_call: TRBV19
j_call: TRBJ1-1
cdr3_aa: CASSIGQGNEAFF
cdr3_nt: TGTGCCAGTAGTATCGGACAGGGGAATGAAGCTTTCTTT

d_call: TRBD2
clone_size: .
v_call: TRBV7-2
j_call: TRBJ2-1
cdr3_aa: CASSGRASSMVNEQFF
cdr3_nt: TGTGCCAGCAGCGGGAGGGCTAGCTCAATGGTGAATGAGCAGTTCTTC

d_call: .
clone_size: .
v_call: TRBV12-5
j_call: TRBJ1-2
cdr3_aa: CASGSPDGNYGYTF
cdr3_nt: TGTGCTAGTGGTTCTCCTGACGGGAACTATGGCTACACCTTC

d_call: TRBD1
clone_size: .
v_call: TRBV6-1
j_call: TRBJ1-2
cdr3_aa: CASREDRAVYGYTF
cdr3_nt: TGTGCCAGCAGAGAGGACAGGGCGGTCTATGGCTACACCTTC

d_call: TRBD1
clone_size: .
v_call: TRBV5-1
j_call: TRBJ1-1
cdr3_aa: CASSLTGQGKAFF
cdr3_nt: TGCGCCAGCAGCTTGACGGGACAGGGTAAAGCTTTCTTT

d_call: TRBD2
clone_size: .
v_call: TRBV5-1
j_call: TRBJ2-3
cdr3_aa: CASSLGQGGDTQYF
cdr3_nt: TGCGCCAGCAGCTTGGGGCAGGGAGGGGATACGCAGTATTTT

d_call: .
clone_size: .
v_call: TRBV6-1
j_call: TRBJ1-2
cdr3_aa: CASSDGLNYGYTF
cdr3_nt: TGTGCCAGCAGTGACGGACTAAACTATGGCTACACCTTC

d_call: TRBD1
clone_size: .
v_call: TRBV5-8
j_call: TRBJ2-7
cdr3_aa: CASRYYFIWGQGGLYEQYF
cdr3_nt: TGTGCCAGCAGGTATTACTTCATCTGGGGACAGGGAGGTCTCTACGAGCAGTACTTC

d_call: TRBD1
clone_size: .
v_call: TRBV6-5
j_call: TRBJ1-1
cdr3_aa: CASSKGARAAFF
cdr3_nt: TGTGCCAGCAGCAAGGGGGCCCGAGCAGCTTTCTTT

d_call: TRBD1
clone_size: once
v_call: TRBV6-5
j_call: TRBJ2-4
cdr3_aa: CASSYQGQGANIQYF
cdr3_nt: TGTGCCAGCAGTTACCAGGGACAGGGGGCGAACATTCAGTACTTC

d_call: .
clone_size: few
v_call: TRBV5-1
j_call: TRBJ2-1
cdr3_aa: CASREASWIDEQFF
cdr3_nt: TGCGCCAGCAGGGAGGCTAGCTGGATAGATGAGCAGTTCTTC

d_call: .
clone_size: .
v_call: TRBV9
j_call: TRBJ1-2
cdr3_aa: CASSANARARSYGYTF
cdr3_nt: TGTGCCAGCAGCGCGAACGCCCGAGCTCGGTCCTATGGCTACACCTTC

d_call: .
clone_size: .
v_call: TRBV7-2
j_call: TRBJ1-5
cdr3_aa: CASSPHGRSSSNQPQHF
cdr3_nt: TGTGCCAGCAGCCCCCACGGTCGTTCGTCTAGCAATCAGCCCCAGCATTTT

d_call: .
clone_size: medium-sized
v_call: TRBV9
j_call: TRBJ1-1
cdr3_aa: CASSKLGLPNTEAFF
cdr3_nt: TGTGCCAGCAGCAAATTGGGACTACCGAACACTGAAGCTTTCTTT

d_call: .
clone_size: .
v_call: TRBV5-1
j_call: TRBJ2-2
cdr3_aa: CASKGKEGGELFF
cdr3_nt: TGCGCCAGCAAGGGGAAGGAAGGCGGGGAGCTGTTTTTT

d_call: .
clone_size: .
v_call: TRBV18
j_call: TRBJ2-5
cdr3_aa: CASSPRQGQETQYF
cdr3_nt: TGTGCCAGCTCACCACGTCAGGGGCAAGAGACCCAGTACTTC

d_call: .
clone_size: .
v_call: TRBV7-2
j_call: TRBJ2-3
cdr3_aa: CASSRRPTGTTDTQYF
cdr3_nt: TGTGCCAGCAGCCGACGACCGACAGGCACCACAGATACGCAGTATTTT

d_call: .
clone_size: .
v_call: TRBV4-1
j_call: TRBJ1-5
cdr3_aa: CASSQEADNNQPQHF
cdr3_nt: TGCGCCAGCAGCCAAGAAGCTGATAACAATCAGCCCCAGCATTTT

d_call: TRBD2
clone_size: once
v_call: TRBV30
j_call: TRBJ2-1
cdr3_aa: CAWSQLAGGVYNEQFF
cdr3_nt: TGTGCCTGGAGTCAACTAGCGGGAGGGGTCTACAATGAGCAGTTCTTC

d_call: .
clone_size: .
v_call: TRBV19
j_call: TRBJ2-1
cdr3_aa: CASSIATTNEQFF
cdr3_nt: TGTGCCAGTAGTATAGCGACAACCAATGAGCAGTTCTTC

d_call: .
clone_size: .
v_call: TRBV6-6
j_call: TRBJ2-5
cdr3_aa: CASNQYQETQYF
cdr3_nt: TGTGCCAGCAACCAGTACCAAGAGACCCAGTACTTC

d_call: .
clone_size: .
v_call: TRBV27
j_call: TRBJ2-5
cdr3_aa: CASSLSGPTGTQYF
cdr3_nt: TGTGCCAGCAGTTTATCCGGACCCACGGGAACCCAGTACTTC

d_call: .
clone_size: .
v_call: TRBV2
j_call: TRBJ1-2
cdr3_aa: CASSGRRAGILYGYTF
cdr3_nt: TGTGCCAGCAGTGGCCGAAGGGCAGGGATACTATATGGCTACACCTTC

d_call: .
clone_size: few
v_call: TRBV14
j_call: TRBJ1-1
cdr3_aa: CASSQVGRTVEAFF
cdr3_nt: TGTGCCAGCAGCCAAGTTGGAAGGACAGTTGAAGCTTTCTTT

d_call: .
clone_size: .
v_call: TRBV27
j_call: TRBJ2-1
cdr3_aa: CASTPQDSYNEQFF
cdr3_nt: TGTGCCAGCACCCCCCAAGACAGTTACAATGAGCAGTTCTTC

d_call: TRBD2
clone_size: .
v_call: TRBV7-9
j_call: TRBJ2-3
cdr3_aa: CASISNTGTTTTDTQYF
cdr3_nt: TGTGCCAGCATCTCGAACACCGGGACTACCACCACAGATACGCAGTATTTT

d_call: .
clone_size: .
v_call: TRBV2
j_call: TRBJ2-7
cdr3_aa: CASMWEISYEQYF
cdr3_nt: TGTGCCAGCATGTGGGAGATCTCCTACGAGCAGTACTTC

d_call: TRBD1
clone_size: .
v_call: TRBV5-1
j_call: TRBJ2-3
cdr3_aa: CASSSTGGIEDTQYF
cdr3_nt: TGCGCCAGCAGTTCGACAGGGGGGATAGAAGATACGCAGTATTTT

d_call: .
clone_size: .
v_call: TRBV21-1
j_call: TRBJ1-4
cdr3_aa: CASSKGGVVEKLFF
cdr3_nt: TGTGCCAGCAGCAAAGGGGGGGTAGTTGAAAAACTGTTTTTT

d_call: TRBD2
clone_size: .
v_call: TRBV18
j_call: TRBJ2-7
cdr3_aa: CASSLSGPPSGGYEQYF
cdr3_nt: TGTGCCAGCTCACTGTCGGGTCCACCTAGCGGGGGGTACGAGCAGTACTTC

d_call: .
clone_size: .
v_call: TRBV19
j_call: TRBJ1-5
cdr3_aa: CASSIGEAGSNQPQHF
cdr3_nt: TGTGCCAGTAGTATTGGGGAGGCCGGTAGCAATCAGCCCCAGCATTTT

d_call: .
clone_size: .
v_call: TRBV19
j_call: TRBJ2-7
cdr3_aa: CASSAPDSSYYEQYF
cdr3_nt: TGTGCCAGTTCGGCCCCGGACAGTTCGTACTACGAGCAGTACTTC

d_call: .
clone_size: .
v_call: TRBV27
j_call: TRBJ1-3
cdr3_aa: CASSQGKVDGNTIYF
cdr3_nt: TGTGCCAGCAGTCAGGGGAAGGTGGATGGAAACACCATATATTTT

d_call: .
clone_size: .
v_call: TRBV28
j_call: TRBJ2-7
cdr3_aa: CASSFMGQGSHEQYF
cdr3_nt: TGTGCCAGCAGTTTCATGGGTCAGGGCTCCCACGAGCAGTACTTC

d_call: TRBD1
clone_size: .
v_call: TRBV5-1
j_call: TRBJ1-2
cdr3_aa: CASRPQGAVGYTF
cdr3_nt: TGCGCCAGCAGGCCACAGGGGGCAGTAGGCTACACCTTC

d_call: TRBD2
clone_size: .
v_call: TRBV5-4
j_call: TRBJ2-1
cdr3_aa: CASSLAMGTSGGAAYNEQFF
cdr3_nt: TGTGCCAGCAGCTTGGCCATGGGGACTAGCGGGGGGGCGGCCTACAATGAGCAGTTCTTC

d_call: TRBD1
clone_size: .
v_call: TRBV7-9
j_call: TRBJ1-3
cdr3_aa: CASSSRGTGLSGNTIYF
cdr3_nt: TGTGCCAGCAGCTCCCGGGGGACAGGGCTCTCTGGAAACACCATATATTTT

d_call: TRBD1
clone_size: once
v_call: TRBV11-2
j_call: TRBJ1-2
cdr3_aa: CASSLGSSGQGLDGYTF
cdr3_nt: TGTGCCAGCAGCTTAGGTTCTTCGGGACAGGGGCTAGATGGCTACACCTTC

d_call: TRBD1
clone_size: .
v_call: TRBV19
j_call: TRBJ2-1
cdr3_aa: CASSKQGQEQFF
cdr3_nt: TGTGCCAGTAGTAAACAGGGACAGGAGCAGTTCTTC

d_call: TRBD1
clone_size: .
v_call: TRBV7-2
j_call: TRBJ1-2
cdr3_aa: CASRAGGVYGYTF
cdr3_nt: TGTGCCAGCAGGGCAGGGGGTGTGTATGGCTACACCTTC

d_call: TRBD1
clone_size: .
v_call: TRBV4-2
j_call: TRBJ1-1
cdr3_aa: CASSQDPGQGNTEAFF
cdr3_nt: TGTGCCAGCAGCCAAGATCCCGGACAGGGGAACACTGAAGCTTTCTTT

d_call: TRBD1
clone_size: few
v_call: TRBV6-1
j_call: TRBJ2-3
cdr3_aa: CASRGLTGTTDTQYF
cdr3_nt: TGTGCCAGCAGGGGGTTGACAGGGACCACAGATACGCAGTATTTT

d_call: .
clone_size: .
v_call: TRBV11-3
j_call: TRBJ2-1
cdr3_aa: CASSLDGGGGYNEQFF
cdr3_nt: TGTGCCAGCAGCTTAGATGGAGGGGGCGGGTACAATGAGCAGTTCTTC

d_call: .
clone_size: .
v_call: TRBV19
j_call: TRBJ1-5
cdr3_aa: CASTVLGGWEPQHF
cdr3_nt: TGTGCCAGTACAGTTCTCGGCGGTTGGGAGCCCCAGCATTTT

d_call: .
clone_size: .
v_call: TRBV14
j_call: TRBJ2-5
cdr3_aa: CASSQQLAPGSETQYF
cdr3_nt: TGTGCCAGCAGCCAGCAATTAGCCCCTGGATCCGAGACCCAGTACTTC

d_call: .
clone_size: .
v_call: TRBV19
j_call: TRBJ2-7
cdr3_aa: CASSITGTAGAEQYF
cdr3_nt: TGTGCCAGTAGTATAACGGGGACAGCGGGAGCGGAGCAGTACTTC

d_call: .
clone_size: .
v_call: TRBV4-2
j_call: TRBJ1-4
cdr3_aa: CASSQEVAERYGDEFEKLFF
cdr3_nt: TGTGCCAGCAGCCAAGAGGTGGCAGAGAGGTACGGAGATGAGTTCGAAAAACTGTTTTTT

d_call: .
clone_size: .
v_call: TRBV5-1
j_call: TRBJ2-1
cdr3_aa: CASSTAGTGNEQFF
cdr3_nt: TGCGCCAGCAGCACGGCCGGAACAGGCAATGAGCAGTTCTTC

d_call: .
clone_size: .
v_call: TRBV7-3
j_call: TRBJ2-6
cdr3_aa: CASSLSPSPGANVLTF
cdr3_nt: TGTGCCAGCAGCTTAAGCCCGAGTCCTGGGGCCAACGTCCTGACTTTC

d_call: .
clone_size: .
v_call: TRBV27
j_call: TRBJ1-6
cdr3_aa: CASSLSWWTQNNSPLHF
cdr3_nt: TGTGCCAGCAGTTTAAGTTGGTGGACACAGAATAATTCACCCCTCCACTTT

d_call: .
clone_size: .
v_call: TRBV2
j_call: TRBJ2-5
cdr3_aa: CASSDSGGPETQYF
cdr3_nt: TGTGCCAGCAGTGACTCCGGGGGGCCTGAGACCCAGTACTTC

d_call: .
clone_size: .
v_call: TRBV12-5
j_call: TRBJ1-5
cdr3_aa: CASVPAAGSHQPQHF
cdr3_nt: TGTGCTAGTGTCCCGGCCGCGGGGAGTCATCAGCCCCAGCATTTT

d_call: .
clone_size: .
v_call: TRBV18
j_call: TRBJ2-3
cdr3_aa: CASQNAGGVTDTQYF
cdr3_nt: TGTGCCAGCCAAAACGCCGGGGGAGTCACAGATACGCAGTATTTT

d_call: .
clone_size: .
v_call: TRBV29-1
j_call: TRBJ2-3
cdr3_aa: CSVAPSTDTQYF
cdr3_nt: TGCAGCGTCGCGCCTAGCACAGATACGCAGTATTTT

d_call: .
clone_size: .
v_call: TRBV27
j_call: TRBJ2-2
cdr3_aa: CASSLPSGRRGTGELFF
cdr3_nt: TGTGCCAGCAGTTTACCTTCCGGCCGCCGCGGCACCGGGGAGCTGTTTTTT